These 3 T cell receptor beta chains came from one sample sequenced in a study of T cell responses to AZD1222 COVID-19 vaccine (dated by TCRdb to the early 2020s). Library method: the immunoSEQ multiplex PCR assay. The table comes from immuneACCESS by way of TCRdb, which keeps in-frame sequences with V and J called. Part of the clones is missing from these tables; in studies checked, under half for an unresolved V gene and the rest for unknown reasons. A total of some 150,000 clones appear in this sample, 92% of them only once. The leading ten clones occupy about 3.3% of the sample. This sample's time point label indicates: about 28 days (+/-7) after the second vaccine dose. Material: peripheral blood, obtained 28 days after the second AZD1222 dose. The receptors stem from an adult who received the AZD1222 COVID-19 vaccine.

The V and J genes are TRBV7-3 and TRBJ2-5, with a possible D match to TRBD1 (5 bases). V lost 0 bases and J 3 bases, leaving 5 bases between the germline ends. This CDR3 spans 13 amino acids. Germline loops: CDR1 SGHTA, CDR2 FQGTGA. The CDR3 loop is CASSLTTEETQYF. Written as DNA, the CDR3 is TGTGCCAGCAGCTTAACGACAGAAGAGACCCAGTACTTC.

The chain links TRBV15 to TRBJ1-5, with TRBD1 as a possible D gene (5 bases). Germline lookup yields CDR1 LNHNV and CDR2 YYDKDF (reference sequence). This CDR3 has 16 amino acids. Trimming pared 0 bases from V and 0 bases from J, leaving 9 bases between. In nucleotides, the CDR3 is TGTGCCACCAGCAGAGATAGACAGCATAGCAATCAGCCCCAGCATTTT. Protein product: CATSRDRQHSNQPQHF.

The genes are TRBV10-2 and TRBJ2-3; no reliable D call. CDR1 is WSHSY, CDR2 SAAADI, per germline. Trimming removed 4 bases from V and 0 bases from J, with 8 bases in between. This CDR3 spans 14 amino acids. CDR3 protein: CASSGLASTDTQYF. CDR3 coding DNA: TGCGCCAGCAGTGGACTGGCTAGCACAGATACGCAGTATTTT.